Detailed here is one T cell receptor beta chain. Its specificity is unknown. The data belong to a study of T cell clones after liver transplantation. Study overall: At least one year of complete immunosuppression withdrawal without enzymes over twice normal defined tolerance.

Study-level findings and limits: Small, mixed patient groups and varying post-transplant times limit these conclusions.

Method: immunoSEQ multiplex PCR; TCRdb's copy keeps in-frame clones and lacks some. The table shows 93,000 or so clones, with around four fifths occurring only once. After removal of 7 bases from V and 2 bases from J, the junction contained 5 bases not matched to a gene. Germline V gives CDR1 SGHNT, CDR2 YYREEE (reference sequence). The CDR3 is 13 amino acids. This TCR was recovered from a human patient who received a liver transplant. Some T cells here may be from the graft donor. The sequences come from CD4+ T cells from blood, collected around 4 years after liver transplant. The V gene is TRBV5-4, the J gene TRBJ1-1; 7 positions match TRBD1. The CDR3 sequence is CASLDRVNTEAFF. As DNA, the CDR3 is TGTGCCAGCCTAGACAGGGTTAACACTGAAGCTTTCTTT.